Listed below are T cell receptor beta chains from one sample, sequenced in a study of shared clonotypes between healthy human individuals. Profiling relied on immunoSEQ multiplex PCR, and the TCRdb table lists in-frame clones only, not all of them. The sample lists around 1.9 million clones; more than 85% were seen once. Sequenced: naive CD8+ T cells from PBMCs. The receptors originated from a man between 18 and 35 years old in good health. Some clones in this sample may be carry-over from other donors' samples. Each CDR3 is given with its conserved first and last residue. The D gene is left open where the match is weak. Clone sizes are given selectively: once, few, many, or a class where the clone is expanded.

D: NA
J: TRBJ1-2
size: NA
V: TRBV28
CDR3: CASTMAGILNYGYTF
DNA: TGTGCCAGCACCATGGCGGGGATACTTAACTATGGCTACACCTTC

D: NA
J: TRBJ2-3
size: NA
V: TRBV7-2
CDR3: CASSSTDDRPSTDTQYF
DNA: TGTGCCAGCAGCTCGACTGACGACAGGCCAAGCACAGATACGCAGTATTTT

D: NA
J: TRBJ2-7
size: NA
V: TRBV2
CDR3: CASRARGQPYPYEQYF
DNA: TGTGCCAGCAGAGCTCGAGGGCAGCCTTACCCTTACGAGCAGTACTTC

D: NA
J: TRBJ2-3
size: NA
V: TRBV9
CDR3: CASSVDQSTDTQYF
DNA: TGTGCCAGCAGCGTAGACCAGAGCACAGATACGCAGTATTTT

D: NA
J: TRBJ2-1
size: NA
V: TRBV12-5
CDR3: CASGSGGNEQFF
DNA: TGTGCTAGTGGTTCCGGCGGAAATGAGCAGTTCTTC

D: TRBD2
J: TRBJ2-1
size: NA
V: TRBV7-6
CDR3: CASSQWAGAGNEQFF
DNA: TGTGCCAGCAGCCAGTGGGCGGGAGCTGGCAATGAGCAGTTCTTC

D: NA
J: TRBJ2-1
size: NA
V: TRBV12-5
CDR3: CASTENYNEQFF
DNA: TGTGCTAGCACGGAGAACTACAATGAGCAGTTCTTC

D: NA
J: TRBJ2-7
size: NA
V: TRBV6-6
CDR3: CASEDTSYEQYF
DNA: TGTGCCAGTGAGGACACCTCCTACGAGCAGTACTTC

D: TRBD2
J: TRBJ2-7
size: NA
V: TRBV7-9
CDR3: CASSSTSGGRSYEQYF
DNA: TGTGCCAGCAGCTCGACTAGCGGAGGACGCTCCTACGAGCAGTACTTC

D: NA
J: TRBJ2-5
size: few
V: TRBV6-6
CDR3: CASSYSETQYF
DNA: TGTGCCAGCAGTTACTCAGAGACCCAGTACTTC

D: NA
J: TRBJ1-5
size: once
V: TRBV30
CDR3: CAWSPRIDPAGRQPQHF
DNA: TGTGCCTGGAGTCCTAGAATAGACCCCGCGGGGCGGCAGCCCCAGCATTTT

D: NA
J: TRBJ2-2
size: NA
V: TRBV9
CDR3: CASSVPRGGYTGELFF
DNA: TGTGCCAGCAGCGTTCCGAGAGGTGGCTACACCGGGGAGCTGTTTTTT

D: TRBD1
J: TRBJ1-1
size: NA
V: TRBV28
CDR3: CASSLLGNTGGEFTEAFF
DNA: TGTGCCAGCAGTCTACTTGGGAACACAGGGGGCGAATTTACTGAAGCTTTCTTT

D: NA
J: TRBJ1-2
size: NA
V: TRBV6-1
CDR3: CASSETGSGGYTF
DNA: TGTGCCAGCAGTGAAACAGGGAGCGGTGGCTACACCTTC

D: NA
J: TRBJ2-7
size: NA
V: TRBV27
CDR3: CASSTLWEQYF
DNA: TGTGCCAGCAGTACTCTTTGGGAGCAGTACTTC

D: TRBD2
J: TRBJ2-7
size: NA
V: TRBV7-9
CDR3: CASSAPGTRTHEQYF
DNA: TGTGCCAGCAGCGCCCCCGGGACTAGAACTCACGAGCAGTACTTC

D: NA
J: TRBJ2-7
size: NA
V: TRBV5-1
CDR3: CASSLAGESYEQYF
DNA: TGCGCCAGCAGCTTGGCCGGGGAGTCCTACGAGCAGTACTTC

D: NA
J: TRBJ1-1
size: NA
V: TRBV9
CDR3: CASSSDPGAEAFF
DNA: TGTGCCAGCAGCTCAGACCCGGGGGCTGAAGCTTTCTTT

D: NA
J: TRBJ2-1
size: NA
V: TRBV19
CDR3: CASSIGSSYNEQFF
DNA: TGTGCCAGTAGTATAGGTTCTAGCTACAATGAGCAGTTCTTC

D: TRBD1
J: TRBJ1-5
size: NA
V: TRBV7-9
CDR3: CASSQQGHQPQHF
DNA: TGTGCCAGCAGCCAACAGGGGCACCAGCCCCAGCATTTT

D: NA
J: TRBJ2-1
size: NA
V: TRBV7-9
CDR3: CASSLAGVGYNEQFF
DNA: TGTGCCAGCAGCTTAGCGGGGGTGGGATACAATGAGCAGTTCTTC

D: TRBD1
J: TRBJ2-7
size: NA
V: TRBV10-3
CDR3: CAISPGQFNEQYF
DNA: TGTGCCATCAGCCCGGGACAGTTCAACGAGCAGTACTTC

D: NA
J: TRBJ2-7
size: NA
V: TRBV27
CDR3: CASSSTGGVKQYF
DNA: TGTGCCAGCAGTAGTACAGGGGGGGTAAAACAATACTTC

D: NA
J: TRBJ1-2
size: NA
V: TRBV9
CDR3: CASSVDGHREGFGYTF
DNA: TGTGCCAGCAGCGTAGACGGTCACAGGGAGGGATTCGGCTACACCTTC

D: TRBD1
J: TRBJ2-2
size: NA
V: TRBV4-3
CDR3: CASSIDRGQGELFF
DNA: TGCGCCAGCAGCATTGACAGGGGGCAAGGGGAGCTGTTTTTT

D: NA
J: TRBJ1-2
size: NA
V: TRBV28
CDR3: CASSSVRTYGYTF
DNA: TGTGCCAGCAGCTCCGTTCGGACCTATGGCTACACCTTC

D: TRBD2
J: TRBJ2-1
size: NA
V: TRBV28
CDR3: CASSLSSQREGIYNEQFF
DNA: TGTGCCAGCAGTTTAAGTTCTCAGCGGGAGGGAATCTACAATGAGCAGTTCTTC

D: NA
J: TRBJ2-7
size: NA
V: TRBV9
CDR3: CASSASSDRIHEQYF
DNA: TGTGCCAGCAGCGCCAGTTCCGACAGAATCCACGAGCAGTACTTC

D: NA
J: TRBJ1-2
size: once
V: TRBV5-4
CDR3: CASRGQGLDGYTF
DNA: TGTGCCAGCAGAGGGCAGGGATTGGATGGCTACACCTTC

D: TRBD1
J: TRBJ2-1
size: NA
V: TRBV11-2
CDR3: CASSLGDSYYNEQFF
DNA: TGTGCCAGCAGCTTAGGGGACAGCTACTACAATGAGCAGTTCTTC

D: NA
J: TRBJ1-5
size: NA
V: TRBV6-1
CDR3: CASSEGVTRQPQHF
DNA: TGTGCCAGCAGTGAAGGAGTGACGCGGCAGCCCCAGCATTTT

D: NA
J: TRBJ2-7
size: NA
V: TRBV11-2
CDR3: CASSFPTGSYEQYF
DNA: TGTGCCAGCAGCTTCCCGACAGGAAGCTACGAGCAGTACTTC

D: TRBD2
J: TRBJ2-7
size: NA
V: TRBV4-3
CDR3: CASSQGSGDYYEQYF
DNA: TGCGCCAGCAGCCAAGGTTCTGGGGACTACTACGAGCAGTACTTC

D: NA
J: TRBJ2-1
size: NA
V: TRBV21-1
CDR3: CASPSGSNEQFF
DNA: TGTGCCAGCCCTAGCGGGAGCAATGAGCAGTTCTTC

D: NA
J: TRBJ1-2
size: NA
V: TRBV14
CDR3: CASSQVDWVDGYTF
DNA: TGTGCCAGCAGCCAAGTAGATTGGGTAGACGGCTACACCTTC

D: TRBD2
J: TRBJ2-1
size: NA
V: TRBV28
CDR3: CASKDPLAGSYNEQFF
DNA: TGTGCCAGCAAAGACCCCCTAGCGGGATCTTACAATGAGCAGTTCTTC

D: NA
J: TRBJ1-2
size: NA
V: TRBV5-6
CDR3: CASSPVALESDPYGYTF
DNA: TGTGCCAGCAGCCCGGTTGCCCTGGAATCTGATCCCTATGGCTACACCTTC

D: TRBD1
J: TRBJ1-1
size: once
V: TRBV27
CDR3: CASSSTGPKAFF
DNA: TGTGCCAGCAGTTCGACAGGGCCCAAAGCTTTCTTT

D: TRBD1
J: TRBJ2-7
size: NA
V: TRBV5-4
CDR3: CASSLGQHSYEQYF
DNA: TGTGCCAGCAGCCTGGGACAGCACTCCTACGAGCAGTACTTC

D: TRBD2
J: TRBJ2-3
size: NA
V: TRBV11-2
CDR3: CASSHRLAEDTQYF
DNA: TGTGCCAGCAGCCATCGACTAGCGGAAGACACGCAGTATTTT

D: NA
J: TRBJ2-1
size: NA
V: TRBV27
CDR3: CASSPLRVPDEQFF
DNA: TGTGCCAGCAGTCCATTACGGGTCCCCGATGAGCAGTTCTTC

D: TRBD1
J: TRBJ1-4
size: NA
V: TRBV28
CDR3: CASSPARQGATNEKLFF
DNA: TGTGCCAGCAGTCCCGCTCGACAGGGCGCGACTAATGAAAAACTGTTTTTT